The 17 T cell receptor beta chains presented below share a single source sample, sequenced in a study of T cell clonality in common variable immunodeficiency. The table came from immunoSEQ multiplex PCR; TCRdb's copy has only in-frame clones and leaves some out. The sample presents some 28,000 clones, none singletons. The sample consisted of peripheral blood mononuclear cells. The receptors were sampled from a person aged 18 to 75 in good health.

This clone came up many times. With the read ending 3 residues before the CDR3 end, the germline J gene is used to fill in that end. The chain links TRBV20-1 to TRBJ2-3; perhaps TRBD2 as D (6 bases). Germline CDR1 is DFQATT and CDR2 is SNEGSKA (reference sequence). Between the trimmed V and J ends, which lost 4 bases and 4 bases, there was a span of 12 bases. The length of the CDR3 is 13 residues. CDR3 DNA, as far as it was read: TGCAGTGCTAACGTCGCGGGGCCAGATACG. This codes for CSANVAGPDT. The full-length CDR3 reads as CSANVAGPDTQYF.

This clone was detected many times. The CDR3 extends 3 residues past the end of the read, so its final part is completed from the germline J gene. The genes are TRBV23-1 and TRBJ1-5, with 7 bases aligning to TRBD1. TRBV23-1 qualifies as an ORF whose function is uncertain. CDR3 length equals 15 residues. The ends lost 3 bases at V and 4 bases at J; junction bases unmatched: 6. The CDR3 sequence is CASSHPGTENQPQHF. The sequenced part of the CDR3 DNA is TGCGCCAGCAGTCACCCTGGGACAGAGAATCAGCCC.

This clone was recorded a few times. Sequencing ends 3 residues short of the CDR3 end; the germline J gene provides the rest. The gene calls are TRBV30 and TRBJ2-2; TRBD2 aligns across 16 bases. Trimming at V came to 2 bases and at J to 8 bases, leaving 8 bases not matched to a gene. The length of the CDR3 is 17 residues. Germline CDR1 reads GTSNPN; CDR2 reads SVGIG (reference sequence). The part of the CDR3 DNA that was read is TGTGCCTGGAGTCGCGGGACTAGCGGGGGGGCGCGTGGGGAG. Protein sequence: CAWSRGTSGGARGE. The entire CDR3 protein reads CAWSRGTSGGARGELFF.

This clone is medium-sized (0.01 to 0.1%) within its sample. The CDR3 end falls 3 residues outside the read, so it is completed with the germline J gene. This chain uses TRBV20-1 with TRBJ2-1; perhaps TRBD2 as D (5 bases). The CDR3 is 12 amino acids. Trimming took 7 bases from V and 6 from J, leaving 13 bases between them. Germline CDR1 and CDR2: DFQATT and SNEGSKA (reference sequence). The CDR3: CSVADWSNEQFF. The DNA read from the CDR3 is TGCAGTGTCGCGGACTGGTCCAATGAG.

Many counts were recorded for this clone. CDR3 in amino acids: CASRRQRGKTGELFF. The CDR3 bases that were read are TGTGCCAGCAGGAGACAGAGGGGAAAAACCGGGGAG. The chain recombines TRBV2 with TRBJ2-2; D possibly matches TRBD1 or TRBD2 (5 bases each). The sequence runs out 3 residues before the end of the CDR3; the remainder is reconstructed from the germline J gene. The CDR3 spans 15 residues. Germline assignment: CDR1 SNHLY and CDR2 FYNNEI. Trimming took 6 bases from V and 5 from J, leaving 16 bases between them.

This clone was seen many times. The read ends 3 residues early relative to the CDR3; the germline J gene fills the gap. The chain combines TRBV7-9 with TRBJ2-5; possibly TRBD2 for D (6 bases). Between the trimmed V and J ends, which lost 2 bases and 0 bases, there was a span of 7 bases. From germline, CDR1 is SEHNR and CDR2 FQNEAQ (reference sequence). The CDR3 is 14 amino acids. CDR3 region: CASSLRDYQETQYF. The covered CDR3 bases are TGTGCCAGCAGCTTAAGGGACTACCAAGAGACC.

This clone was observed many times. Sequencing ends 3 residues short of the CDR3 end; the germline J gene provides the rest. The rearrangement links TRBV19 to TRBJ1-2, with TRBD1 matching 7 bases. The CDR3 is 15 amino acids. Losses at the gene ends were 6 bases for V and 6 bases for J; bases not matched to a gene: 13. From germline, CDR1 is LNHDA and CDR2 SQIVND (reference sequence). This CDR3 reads CASRELLGGANGYTF. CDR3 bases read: TGTGCCAGTAGGGAACTCCTAGGGGGCGCGAATGGC.

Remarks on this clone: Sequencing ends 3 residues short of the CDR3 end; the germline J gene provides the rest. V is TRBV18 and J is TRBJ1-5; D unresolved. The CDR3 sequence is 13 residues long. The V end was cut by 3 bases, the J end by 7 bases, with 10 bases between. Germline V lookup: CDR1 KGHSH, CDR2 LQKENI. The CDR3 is CASSPGVEQPQHF. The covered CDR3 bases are TGTGCCAGCTCACCGGGCGTGGAGCAGCCC.

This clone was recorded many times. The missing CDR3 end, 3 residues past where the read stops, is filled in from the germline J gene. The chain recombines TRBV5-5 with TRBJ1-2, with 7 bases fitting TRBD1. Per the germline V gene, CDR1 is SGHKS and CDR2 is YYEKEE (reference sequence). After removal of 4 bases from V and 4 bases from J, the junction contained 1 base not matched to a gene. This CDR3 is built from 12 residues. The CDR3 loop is CASSRDSYGYTF. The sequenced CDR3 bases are TGTGCCAGCAGCAGGGACAGCTATGGC.

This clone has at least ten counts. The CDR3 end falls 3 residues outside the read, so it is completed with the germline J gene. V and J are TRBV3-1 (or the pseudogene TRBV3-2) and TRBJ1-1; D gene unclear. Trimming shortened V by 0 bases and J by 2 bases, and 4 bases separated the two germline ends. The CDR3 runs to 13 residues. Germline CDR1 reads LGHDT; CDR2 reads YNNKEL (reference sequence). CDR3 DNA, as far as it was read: TGTGCCAGCAGCCAAGATCGTAACACTGAA. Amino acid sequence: CASSQDRNTE. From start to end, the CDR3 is CASSQDRNTEAFF.

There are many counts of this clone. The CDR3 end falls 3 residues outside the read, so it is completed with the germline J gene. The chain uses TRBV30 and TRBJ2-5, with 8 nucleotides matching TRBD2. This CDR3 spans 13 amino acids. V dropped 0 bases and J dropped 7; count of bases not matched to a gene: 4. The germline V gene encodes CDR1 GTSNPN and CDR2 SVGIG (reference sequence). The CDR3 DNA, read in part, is TGTGCCTGGAGTGTCGGGGGGGAAGGGACC. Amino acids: CAWSVGGEGT. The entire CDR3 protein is CAWSVGGEGTQYF.

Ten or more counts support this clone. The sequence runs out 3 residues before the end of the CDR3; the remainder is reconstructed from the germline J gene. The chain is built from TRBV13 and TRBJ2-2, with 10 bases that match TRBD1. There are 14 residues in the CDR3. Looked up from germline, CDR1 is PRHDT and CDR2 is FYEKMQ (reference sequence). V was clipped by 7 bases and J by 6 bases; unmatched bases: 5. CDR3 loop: CASIRDRGSGELFF. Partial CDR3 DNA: TGTGCCAGCATACGGGACAGGGGATCCGGGGAG.

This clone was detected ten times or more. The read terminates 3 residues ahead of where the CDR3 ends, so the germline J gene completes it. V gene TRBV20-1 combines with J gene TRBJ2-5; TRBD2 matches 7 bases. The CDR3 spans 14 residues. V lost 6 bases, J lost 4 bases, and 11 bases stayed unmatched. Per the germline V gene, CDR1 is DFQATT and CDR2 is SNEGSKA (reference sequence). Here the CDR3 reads CSAPDPQRGETQYF. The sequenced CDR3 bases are TGCAGTGCCCCTGACCCGCAGCGGGGAGAGACC.

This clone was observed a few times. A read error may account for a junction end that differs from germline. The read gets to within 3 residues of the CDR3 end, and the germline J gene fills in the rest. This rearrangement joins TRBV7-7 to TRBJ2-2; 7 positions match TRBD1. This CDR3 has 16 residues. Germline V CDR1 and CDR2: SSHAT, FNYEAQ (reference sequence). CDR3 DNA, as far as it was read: TGTGCTAGCAGCCCAGGACAGGTTGAGGGACCCGGGGAG. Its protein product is CASSPGQVEGPGE. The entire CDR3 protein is CASSPGQVEGPGELFF.

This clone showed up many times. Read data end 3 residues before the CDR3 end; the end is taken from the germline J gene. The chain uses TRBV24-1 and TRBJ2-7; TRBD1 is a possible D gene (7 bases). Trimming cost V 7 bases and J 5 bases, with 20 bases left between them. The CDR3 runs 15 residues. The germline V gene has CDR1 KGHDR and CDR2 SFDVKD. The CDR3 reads CATSHSGQGGDEQYF. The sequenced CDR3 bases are TGTGCCACCAGCCACTCGGGGCAGGGGGGAGACGAG.

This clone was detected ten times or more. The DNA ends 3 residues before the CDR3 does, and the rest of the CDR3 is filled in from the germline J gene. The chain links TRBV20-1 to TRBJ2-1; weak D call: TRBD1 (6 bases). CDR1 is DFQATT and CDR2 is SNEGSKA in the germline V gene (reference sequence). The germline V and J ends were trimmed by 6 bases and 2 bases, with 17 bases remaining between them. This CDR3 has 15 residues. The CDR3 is CSASSGTQAYNEQFF. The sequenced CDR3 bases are TGCAGTGCATCCTCCGGGACACAAGCCTACAATGAG.

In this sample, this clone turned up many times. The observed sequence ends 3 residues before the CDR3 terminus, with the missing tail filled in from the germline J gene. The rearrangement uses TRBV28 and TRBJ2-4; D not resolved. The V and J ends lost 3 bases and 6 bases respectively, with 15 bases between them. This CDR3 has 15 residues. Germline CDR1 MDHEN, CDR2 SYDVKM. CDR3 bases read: TGTGCCAGCAGTTTTAGTAGAGTGAAGGGAAACATT. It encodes CASSFSRVKGNI. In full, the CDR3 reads CASSFSRVKGNIQYF.